This T cell receptor beta chain originates from a study of blood T cell repertoires in COVID-19. Study overall: Samples representing acute and convalescent COVID-19 were sourced from the United States, Italy and Spain. T cells, B-cell-depleted T cells, or PBMCs supplied cDNA or gDNA.

Libraries were prepared by immunoSEQ multiplex PCR; TCRdb keeps only in-frame clonotypes and omits some of them. The sample contains approximately 240,000 clones, approximately 80% of which appear only once. V gave up 2 bases and J gave up 2 bases, with 9 bases separating them. CDR1 and CDR2 from the germline V gene are SGHNT and YENEEA. CDR3 size: 14 residues. In this sample, this clone turned up a few times. The TCR comes from a woman aged 40 to 55 who had recovered from COVID-19. Input material: peripheral blood. The gene calls are TRBV11-3 and TRBJ1-1, with D uncertain. The chain's CDR3 is CASSLMGANTEAFF. Written as DNA, the CDR3 is TGTGCCAGCAGCTTAATGGGAGCCAACACTGAAGCTTTCTTT.